These T cell receptor beta chains were read from a single sample in a study of human T cells and chemical hapten exposure. TCRdb processed the RACE reads anew with MiXCR; each CDR3 protein has one entry. The sample records 75,000 to 90,000 distinct CDR3 sequences, 6% to 9% being singletons. The material sequenced was whole blood, taken in connection with sensitization to the hapten diphenylcyclopropenone (DPC). Receptors were obtained from a woman between 25 and 40 years old with alopecia areata. Some clones in this sample may be carry-over from other donors' samples. The CDR3 runs from the conserved cysteine through the conserved F or W. D genes are given only for firm matches. Clone size is stated in some rows and not others, as once, few, many or a class when expanded.

cdr3_length	v_call	j_call	clone_size	d_call	cdr3_nt	cdr3_aa
15	TRBV6-5	TRBJ1-1	few	TRBD1	TGTGCCAGCAGTCCCTACAGGGGGAGGAACACTGAAGCTTTCTTT	CASSPYRGRNTEAFF
17	TRBV30	TRBJ1-1	few	.	TGTGCCTGGAGTGCCCTAGTTGGGGTGCGTGCGTACACTGAAGCTTTCTTT	CAWSALVGVRAYTEAFF
15	TRBV7-2	TRBJ1-3	few	.	TGTGCCAGCAGCTTAGTTATGAGTGGGGGAAACACCATATATTTT	CASSLVMSGGNTIYF
13	TRBV10-3	TRBJ1-1	many	.	TGTGCCATCAGTGACCTACAGGGATATGAAGCTTTCTTT	CAISDLQGYEAFF
15	TRBV6-1	TRBJ2-7	few	TRBD2	TGTGCCAGCAGTTCTCTAGCGGGGGATAACTACGAGCAGTACTTC	CASSSLAGDNYEQYF
14	TRBV11-3	TRBJ2-3	many	.	TGTGCCAGCAGCTTAAGGTCAAAGGAGGATACGCAGTATTTT	CASSLRSKEDTQYF
14	TRBV6-5	TRBJ1-6	many	.	TGTGCCAGCAGTTACGCGGCCCAAAGTTCACCCCTCCACTTT	CASSYAAQSSPLHF
15	TRBV18	TRBJ2-2	.	.	TGTGCCAGCTCACCAAGCTCTGCAAACACCGGGGAGCTGTTTTTT	CASSPSSANTGELFF
12	TRBV30	TRBJ1-2	few	.	TGTGCCTGGAGGTGGCCTAACTATGGCTACACCTTC	CAWRWPNYGYTF
14	TRBV5-4	TRBJ2-7	.	TRBD1	TGTGCCAACAGCTTCCAGACAGGGGTGAACGAGCAGTACTTC	CANSFQTGVNEQYF
14	TRBV7-9	TRBJ2-3	few	.	TGTGCCAGCAGCCCGTCAGGGGCCCGAGATACGCAGTATTTT	CASSPSGARDTQYF
13	TRBV5-4	TRBJ1-4	.	.	TGTGCCAGCAGTACAGGAACTAATGAAAAACTGTTTTTT	CASSTGTNEKLFF
15	TRBV7-9	TRBJ1-1	few	.	TGTGCCAGCAGTTTAAAACTTACAGGAAACACTGAAGCTTTCTTT	CASSLKLTGNTEAFF
20	TRBV9	TRBJ2-1	.	TRBD2	TGTGCCAGCAGCGTCGGAGTCGGGACTAGCGGGGAGGTTGGCTTTGGGGAGCAGTTCTTC	CASSVGVGTSGEVGFGEQFF
12	TRBV20-1	TRBJ2-3	many	.	TGCAGTGCTAGAGTCGCCACAGATACGCAGTATTTT	CSARVATDTQYF
14	TRBV29-1	TRBJ2-5	.	TRBD2	TGCAGCGTTGGTGGACTAGCGGACCAAGAGACCCAGTACTTC	CSVGGLADQETQYF
18	TRBV5-1	TRBJ2-1	many	.	TGCGCCAGCAGTCGCCGCTCTGGGATTTCGGGGGACTACAATGAGCAGTTCTTC	CASSRRSGISGDYNEQFF
12	TRBV5-6	TRBJ1-1	few	.	TGTGCCAGCAGCTTGGGTAGCACTGAAGCTTTCTTT	CASSLGSTEAFF